This T cell receptor beta chain was sequenced during a study of technical replicates of blood from a few donors (dated 2017 in TCRdb). Note on this clone: Its binding antigen is unknown. The record has no base qualities; no much larger clone is one base away.

The library was generated by the immunoSEQ multiplex PCR assay. TCRdb's version of the immuneACCESS table is confined to in-frame rearrangements and falls short of the full clone set. An unresolved V gene accounts for under half of the shortfall where checked; the remainder is of unknown origin. The sample profile shows about 75,000 clones; 95% to 98% of them were found once. 0.29% of the sample comes from the top ten. The germline V gene gives CDR1 as MGHRA and CDR2 as YSYEKL. The CDR3 runs 15 residues from the cysteine to the phenylalanine. Only the CDR3 region is kept as DNA, spanning 45 bases read in frame from base 1. The junction carries 13 bases between V and J, which are trimmed by 1 base and 3 bases respectively.

In this chain, TRBV4-1 is recombined with TRBJ2-7; TRBD2 could be the D gene, as 5 bases match. Input material: T cells isolated from PBMCs. The source of this sequence is a human donor in good health. The CDR3 region: CASSQAIGLIYEQYF. The DNA is as follows: TGCGCCAGCAGCCAAGCGATAGGACTTATCTACGAGCAGTACTTC.